Listed below are T cell receptor beta chains from one sample, sequenced in a study of T-cell reconstitution after alpha-beta-depleted transplantation in children. Each CDR3 protein gets one entry after TCRdb re-called the PCR reads with MiXCR. The table lists almost 500,000 distinct CDR3 sequences, more than 9% of them singletons. Here the sequenced sample was PBMCs, taken before TCRalphabeta/CD19-depleted stem cell transplant. These receptors all come from a child younger than 10 with inherited bone marrow failure, due to receive a stem cell transplant. Both conserved end residues are part of each CDR3. The D gene is left open where the match is weak. Size values are once, few and many counts, or a class for expanded clones, and some rows have none.

>TRBV11-2|TRBD2|TRBJ2-7|few
CASSLPREGRASGLYEQYF
TGTGCCAGCAGCTTACCACGCGAAGGGAGGGCTAGCGGTCTCTACGAGCAGTACTTC
>TRBV28|.|TRBJ1-5|.
CASSLSARGNQPQHF
TGTGCCAGCAGTTTATCGGCAAGGGGCAATCAGCCCCAGCATTTT
>TRBV27|TRBD2|TRBJ2-1|many
CASRRAGTSNEQFF
TGTGCCAGCAGGAGGGCCGGGACTAGCAATGAGCAGTTCTTC
>TRBV19|.|TRBJ1-1|.
CASNPDRLTEAFF
TGTGCCAGTAACCCTGACCGGCTCACTGAAGCTTTCTTT
>TRBV20-1|TRBD2|TRBJ2-7|.
CSARARDYEQYF
TGCAGTGCTAGAGCCAGGGACTACGAGCAGTATTTC
>TRBV4-1|TRBD1|TRBJ2-7|few
CASSPLPRDRGRDSEQYF
TGCGCCAGCAGCCCTCTTCCCCGGGACAGGGGGCGAGATAGCGAGCAGTACTTC
>TRBV27|.|TRBJ2-2|.
CATRSGAHTGELFF
TGTGCCACCCGTAGCGGTGCTCACACCGGGGAGCTGTTTTTT
>TRBV29-1|TRBD1|TRBJ1-2|many
CSVGDRGVGGYTF
TGCAGCGTTGGGGACAGGGGGGTGGGTGGCTACACCTTC
>TRBV9|.|TRBJ2-2|.
CASSGQGGELFF
TGTGCCAGCAGCGGGCAGGGGGGGGAGCTGTTTTTT
>TRBV6-5|TRBD1|TRBJ2-1|many
CASRGQGVVDEQFF
TGTGCCAGCAGGGGACAGGGGGTGGTCGATGAGCAGTTCTTC
>TRBV5-1|.|TRBJ2-1|many
CASSPGLSNEQFF
TGCGCCAGCAGCCCGGGACTGTCCAATGAGCAGTTCTTC
>TRBV20-1|.|TRBJ1-2|many
CSASRDGYTF
TGCAGTGCTTCCAGGGATGGCTACACCTTC
>TRBV5-1|TRBD2|TRBJ2-1|many
CASSLAEGLSEFF
TGCGCCAGCAGCTTGGCCGAGGGACTATCGGAGTTCTTC
>TRBV7-2|.|TRBJ1-4|many
CASSLRDEKLFF
TGTGCCAGCAGCTTAAGGGACGAAAAACTGTTTTTT
>TRBV27|TRBD2|TRBJ2-7|many
CASSSHSGRYEQYF
TGTGCCAGCAGTTCCCATAGCGGGAGGTACGAGCAGTACTTC
>TRBV14|.|TRBJ2-5|many
CASSPFSGGLKRETQYF
TGTGCCAGCAGCCCCTTCTCCGGGGGCTTAAAGAGGGAGACCCAGTACTTC
>TRBV12-3/TRBV12-4|.|TRBJ2-1|many
CASSLTRLPDYNEQFF
TGTGCCAGCAGTTTAACGCGACTACCCGACTACAATGAGCAGTTCTTC
>TRBV27|.|TRBJ1-3|.
CASSHRSGNTIYF
TGTGCCAGCAGCCACCGCTCTGGAAACACCATATATTTT
>TRBV4-3|TRBD2|TRBJ2-5|many
CASSQGHSGSVETQYF
TGCGCCAGCAGCCAAGGCCACAGCGGGAGTGTGGAGACCCAGTACTTC
>TRBV27|TRBD2|TRBJ2-7|.
CASRAVSGRGYEQYF
TGTGCCAGCAGGGCTGTTAGCGGGAGAGGGTACGAGCAGTACTTC
>TRBV6-5|.|TRBJ2-7|many
CASGAEYF
TGTGCCAGCGGGGCGGAGTACTTC
>TRBV20-1|.|TRBJ2-5|.
CSARDTGETQYF
TGCAGTGCTAGAGATACTGGGGAGACCCAGTACTTC
>TRBV4-1|TRBD1|TRBJ1-2|.
CASSPRQGDHNGYTF
TGCGCCAGCAGCCCCCGACAGGGGGACCACAATGGCTACACCTTC
>TRBV20-1|.|TRBJ1-1|.
CSARVASWQGNIEAFF
TGCAGTGCTAGAGTAGCCTCCTGGCAGGGGAACATTGAAGCTTTCTTT
>TRBV28|.|TRBJ2-5|.
CASSFLGGQETQYF
TGTGCCAGCAGTTTTCTGGGGGGACAAGAGACCCAGTACTTC
>TRBV12-3/TRBV12-4|.|TRBJ2-3|.
CASSLGATGTDTQYF
TGTGCCAGCAGTTTAGGTGCGACTGGCACAGATACGCAGTATTTT
>TRBV7-2|TRBD1|TRBJ1-5|many
CASSLNGQGTQPQHF
TGTGCCAGCAGCTTAAACGGACAGGGGACTCAGCCCCAGCATTTT
>TRBV11-2|.|TRBJ1-6|few
CASTPPRDSPLHF
TGTGCCAGCACCCCACCGCGGGATTCACCCCTCCACTTT
>TRBV12-3/TRBV12-4|.|TRBJ1-6|many
CASSYRGMGNSPLHF
TGTGCCAGCAGTTACCGGGGAATGGGTAATTCACCCCTCCACTTT
>TRBV3-1|.|TRBJ2-7|few
CASSQMGRSSYEQYF
TGTGCCAGCAGCCAAATGGGTCGGAGCTCCTACGAGCAGTACTTC
>TRBV7-2|TRBD1|TRBJ1-2|many
CASSLGQGPPTNYGYTF
TGTGCCAGCAGCCTAGGACAGGGCCCGCCCACCAACTATGGCTACACCTTC
>TRBV7-9|.|TRBJ2-3|many
CASSLGAPGADTQYF
TGTGCCAGCAGCTTAGGAGCACCCGGGGCAGATACGCAGTATTTT
>TRBV4-3|TRBD2|TRBJ2-7|many
CASSQRSGRSSYEQYF
TGCGCCAGCAGCCAGCGTAGCGGGAGGTCCTCCTACGAGCAGTACTTC
>TRBV20-1|.|TRBJ1-1|many
CSARDLQANPEAFF
TGCAGTGCTAGAGATCTTCAGGCTAATCCTGAAGCTTTCTTT
>TRBV10-3|TRBD1|TRBJ1-1|.
CAISEPSGTEAEAFF
TGTGCCATCAGTGAGCCTTCCGGGACAGAAGCTGAAGCTTTCTTT
>TRBV12-3/TRBV12-4|.|TRBJ1-2|many
CASSFGRGYGYTF
TGTGCCAGCAGTTTCGGCAGGGGCTATGGCTACACCTTC
>TRBV19|.|TRBJ1-1|few
CASLGGVTEAFF
TGTGCCAGTCTAGGGGGGGTAACGGAAGCTTTCTTT
>TRBV6-1|.|TRBJ2-1|many
CASRSLATMYNEQFF
TGTGCCAGCAGATCCCTAGCGACAATGTACAATGAGCAGTTCTTC
>TRBV12-3/TRBV12-4|TRBD2|TRBJ2-7|many
CASSLGGLAGEQYF
TGTGCCAGCAGCTTAGGTGGACTAGCGGGCGAGCAGTACTTC
>TRBV28|TRBD2|TRBJ2-3|many
CASSLFHLLSVGGMADTQYF
TGTGCCAGCAGTTTATTCCATTTGCTTTCGGTGGGAGGGATGGCAGATACGCAGTATTTT
>TRBV25-1|TRBD2|TRBJ2-2|many
CASSEFSGTHREGELFF
TGTGCCAGCAGTGAATTTAGCGGGACCCACAGGGAGGGGGAGCTGTTTTTT
>TRBV11-2|.|TRBJ2-7|few
CASSLVSGRVPYEQYF
TGTGCCAGCAGCTTAGTTTCGGGAAGAGTTCCCTACGAGCAGTACTTC
>TRBV7-2|TRBD2|TRBJ2-6|few
CASTRRGGAGANVLTF
TGTGCCAGCACCAGGCGGGGGGGGGCTGGGGCCAACGTCCTGACTTTC
>TRBV25-1|.|TRBJ2-3|many
CASSDRRAFTDTQYF
TGTGCCAGCAGTGATCGCAGGGCCTTCACAGATACGCAGTATTTT
>TRBV5-1|.|TRBJ2-1|.
CASSPAGLSYNEQFF
TGCGCCAGCAGCCCAGCGGGCCTATCCTACAATGAGCAGTTCTTC
>TRBV5-5|TRBD2|TRBJ2-1|.
CASSSYTSGSKSEQFF
TGTGCCAGCAGCTCATATACTAGCGGGAGTAAGTCTGAGCAGTTCTTC
>TRBV20-1|.|TRBJ2-7|many
CSARISRYEQYF
TGCAGTGCTAGAATAAGTCGGTACGAGCAGTACTTC
>TRBV5-1|.|TRBJ2-7|.
CASSSEPSISSYEQYF
TGCGCCAGCAGCTCGGAGCCAAGTATAAGCTCCTACGAGCAGTACTTC
>TRBV11-1|TRBD2|TRBJ2-7|many
CASSHSPGLAGVSSYEQYF
TGTGCCAGCAGCCATAGCCCGGGACTAGCGGGAGTGTCCTCCTACGAGCAGTACTTC
>TRBV6-5|.|TRBJ2-7|many
CASSYGVYYEQYF
TGTGCCAGCAGTTACGGGGTGTACTACGAGCAGTACTTC
>TRBV7-8|TRBD1|TRBJ1-3|many
CASSPRPRGNSGNTIYF
TGTGCCAGCAGCCCCAGGCCCAGGGGGAACTCTGGAAACACCATATATTTT
>TRBV27|TRBD1|TRBJ2-1|many
CASQPGQGWPSSYNEQFF
TGTGCCAGCCAACCGGGACAGGGATGGCCAAGCTCCTACAATGAGCAGTTCTTC
>TRBV6-1|.|TRBJ1-4|.
CASRPRGPIEKLFF
TGTGCCAGCAGACCACGGGGGCCGATTGAAAAACTGTTTTTT
>TRBV15|.|TRBJ2-4|many
CATSRDPQNIQYF
TGTGCCACCAGCAGAGATCCACAAAACATTCAGTACTTC
>TRBV29-1|TRBD2|TRBJ2-1|many
CSVVGDSGRFHQYNEQFF
TGCAGCGTTGTCGGTGATAGCGGGAGGTTCCATCAATACAATGAGCAGTTCTTC
>TRBV20-1|TRBD1|TRBJ1-4|many
CSARNTGDEKLFF
TGCAGTGCTAGGAACACAGGGGATGAAAAACTGTTTTTT